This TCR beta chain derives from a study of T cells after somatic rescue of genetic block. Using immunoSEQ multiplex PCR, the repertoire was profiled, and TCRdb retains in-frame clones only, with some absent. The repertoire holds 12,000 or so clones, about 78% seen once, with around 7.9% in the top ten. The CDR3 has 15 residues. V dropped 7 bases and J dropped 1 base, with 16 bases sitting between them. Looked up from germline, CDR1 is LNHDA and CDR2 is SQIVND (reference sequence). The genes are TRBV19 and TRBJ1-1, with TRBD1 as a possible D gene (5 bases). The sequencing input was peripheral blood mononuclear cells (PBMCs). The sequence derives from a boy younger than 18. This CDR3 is CASNKPGTTNTEAFF. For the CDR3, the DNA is TGTGCCAGTAATAAACCCGGGACCACGAACACTGAAGCTTTCTTT.